One and the same sample provided the 28 T cell receptor beta chains below, sequenced in a study of shared clonotypes between healthy human individuals. Using immunoSEQ multiplex PCR, the repertoire was profiled, and TCRdb retains in-frame clones only, with some absent. Among about 1.5 million clones listed, about 98% were seen once. The source material was naive CD4+ T cells sorted from blood. Subset of the sample: CD45RA+ positively selected. These receptors came from a man aged 30 to 39 in good health.

J is TRBJ2-1 and V is TRBV7-6, with a possible D match to TRBD1 (5 bases). V was clipped by 3 bases and J by 1 base, with 22 bases between them. The CDR3 is made up of 19 amino acids. Germline V gene lookup returns CDR1 SGHVS and CDR2 FNYEAQ. CDR3 sequence (DNA): TGTGCCAGCAGCTTTATCCCCTTTCAGCAGGGTACTTCCTACAATGAGCAGTTCTTC. Translated: CASSFIPFQQGTSYNEQFF.

As DNA, the CDR3 is TGTGCCAGCAGTGTCCCGACAAGAGGCGGCTCCTACAATGAGCAGTTCTTC. Encoded protein: CASSVPTRGGSYNEQFF. The rearrangement links TRBV25-1 to TRBJ2-1; the D is unclear. In germline, CDR1 is MGHDK, CDR2 SYGVNS. V lost 4 bases to trimming and J lost 0 bases, with 16 bases between them. CDR3 length equals 17 residues.

The V call is TRBV27, the J call TRBJ2-1, with TRBD2 identical over 10 bases. V shed 3 bases and J 4 bases; nucleotides not matched to a gene: 12. The CDR3 is 18 amino acids. The V gene's germline CDR1 is MNHEY and CDR2 SMNVEV (reference sequence). The CDR3 DNA follows: TGTGCCAGCAGTTTGTTCTACCATGGACTAGCGGTTTACAATGAGCAGTTCTTC. This translates into CASSLFYHGLAVYNEQFF.

The CDR3 DNA follows: TGTGCCAGCAGTTATGGCAGGTGGACTCATGGCTACACCTTC. It translates to CASSYGRWTHGYTF. The chain has TRBV6-5 and TRBJ1-2; no definite D call. The CDR3 is made up of 14 amino acids. The V gene's germline CDR1 is MNHEY and CDR2 SVGAGI. Trimming shortened V by 3 bases and J by 6 bases, and 14 bases separated the two germline ends.

The chain is built from TRBV27 and TRBJ2-3; D gene ambiguous. The V end lost 2 bases, the J end lost 4 bases, and 19 bases lay between the germline ends. The germline gives CDR1 MNHEY, CDR2 SMNVEV (reference sequence). The CDR3 consists of 17 residues. CDR3 sequence reads: CASSLAALRFPPDTQYF. DNA of the CDR3: TGTGCCAGCAGTTTAGCGGCGTTACGGTTCCCTCCAGATACGCAGTATTTT.

The CDR3 bases are TGTGCCAGCAGTTTTGGGGACACCGGGGAGCTGTTTTTT. Amino acid sequence: CASSFGDTGELFF. This chain connects TRBV28 to TRBJ2-2; D call uncertain. Between the trimmed V and J ends, which lost 3 bases and 3 bases, there was a span of 5 bases. Germline CDR1 MDHEN, CDR2 SYDVKM. This CDR3 contains 13 residues. Combining the CDR3 with reference TRBV28 and TRBJ2-2 gives the whole variable domain DVKVTQSSRYLVKRTGEKVFLECVQDMDHENMFWYRQDPGLGLRLIYFSYDVKMKEKGDIPEGYSVSREKKERFSLILESASTNQTSMYLCASSFGDTGELFFGEGSRLTVL.

The chain uses TRBV7-2 and TRBJ2-1; a possible D gene is TRBD1 (5 bases). In germline, CDR1 is SGHTA, CDR2 FQGNSA. The V and J ends lost 1 base and 4 bases respectively, with 17 bases between them. This CDR3 is built from 17 residues. The CDR3 loop reads CASSLVGVDSYYNEQFF. The CDR3 DNA reads TGTGCCAGCAGCTTAGTAGGGGTAGACTCCTATTACAATGAGCAGTTCTTC.

Turning to this clone: Additional DNA sequences in this sample encode the identical CDR3. This chain joins TRBV18 and TRBJ1-4, with D perhaps TRBD1 (6 bases). CDR1 and CDR2 (germline): KGHSH, LQKENI. The CDR3 is 13 residues long. V gave up 0 bases and J gave up 8 bases, with 7 bases separating them. The DNA of the CDR3 is TGTGCCAGCTCACCACCGGGGGGCGAAAAACTGTTTTTT. This sequence encodes CASSPPGGEKLFF.

This chain links TRBV2 with TRBJ1-1; TRBD1 is a possible D gene (6 bases). This CDR3 has 14 residues. V lost 6 bases and J 1 base, leaving 12 bases between the germline ends. CDR1 is SNHLY and CDR2 is FYNNEI in the germline V gene. CDR3 amino acids: CASRARTANTEAFF. The DNA for the CDR3 is TGTGCCAGCAGGGCTCGGACAGCGAACACTGAAGCTTTCTTT.

This clone was found once. V is TRBV9 and J is TRBJ2-1; D is uncertain. V was trimmed by 0 bases and J by 10 bases, leaving 14 bases between them. CDR1 is SGDLS, CDR2 YYNGEE, per germline. The CDR3 runs to 14 residues. The CDR3 DNA is TGTGCCAGCAGCGTAGCAGTCACAAAAATCGAGCAGTTCTTC. This encodes CASSVAVTKIEQFF.

A single count supports this clone. The genes are TRBV28 and TRBJ2-1; no clear D. The V gene's germline CDR1 is MDHEN and CDR2 SYDVKM. Trimming took 7 bases from V and 6 from J, leaving 10 bases between them. CDR3 size: 12 residues. The CDR3 nucleotides are TGTGCCAGCACCTATCAGTCCAATGAGCAGTTCTTC. This sequence encodes CASTYQSNEQFF.

Notes on this clone: Distinct nucleotide sequences in the sample also encode this CDR3. The chain links TRBV5-1 to TRBJ2-2; 8 positions match TRBD2. Germline values: CDR1 SGHRS, CDR2 YFSETQ. The CDR3 covers 15 residues. The V segment lost 4 bases and the J segment 2 bases; nucleotides outside the gene matches: 4. Here the CDR3 reads CASSPLAANTGELFF. As DNA, the CDR3 is TGCGCCAGCAGCCCACTAGCGGCAAACACCGGGGAGCTGTTTTTT.

Here the CDR3 reads CASSLALAGGTDTQYF. CDR3 nucleotide sequence: TGTGCCAGCAGCTTAGCCCTAGCGGGAGGAACAGATACGCAGTATTTT. V is TRBV7-9 and J is TRBJ2-3, with 11 bases lining up with TRBD2. The germline V gene has CDR1 SEHNR and CDR2 FQNEAQ (reference sequence). CDR3 length equals 16 residues. V lost 0 bases to trimming and J lost 3 bases; unmatched junction nucleotides: 2.

The chain couples TRBV10-3 to TRBJ1-5, with a weak D call TRBD1 (6 bases). This CDR3 contains 15 residues. Trimming stripped 11 bases from V and 9 bases from J, with 26 bases between. Germline lookup yields CDR1 ENHRY and CDR2 SYGVKD. CDR3 sequence reads: CAHPSADSVGRPQHF. CDR3 nucleotides: TGTGCCCACCCGAGCGCGGACAGTGTTGGCCGGCCCCAGCATTTT.

The rearrangement links TRBV6-1 to TRBJ2-5; D is uncertain. The germline gives CDR1 MNHNS, CDR2 SASEGT. The CDR3 runs 13 residues. V gave up 3 bases and J gave up 5 bases, with 10 bases separating them. The CDR3 is CASSDLFRETQYF. For the CDR3, the DNA is TGTGCCAGCAGTGATCTGTTTAGGGAGACCCAGTACTTC.

V and J are TRBV19 and TRBJ2-2; 9 nucleotides match TRBD2. Germline assignment: CDR1 LNHDA and CDR2 SQIVND (reference sequence). The CDR3 is 18 amino acids. V gave up 6 bases and J gave up 4 bases; unmatched junction bases: 15. Here the CDR3 DNA reads TGTGCCAGTAGAGGGTTGGCCGGCGGGAGGGCCCTCACCGGGGAGCTGTTTTTT. Amino acids: CASRGLAGGRALTGELFF.

Comment on this clone: Distinct nucleotide sequences in the sample also encode this CDR3. CDR3 DNA: TGTGCCAGCAGCCCGGACAGAAACTATGGCTACACCTTC. Its protein is CASSPDRNYGYTF. The V and J genes are TRBV7-9 and TRBJ1-2; the D gene is possibly TRBD1 (6 bases). The germline gives CDR1 SEHNR, CDR2 FQNEAQ (reference sequence). CDR3 length: 13 residues. With 5 bases removed from V and 2 bases from J, the gap between germline ends came to 9 bases. Filled out from reference TRBV7-9 and TRBJ1-2, the complete variable domain reads DTGVSQNPRHKITKRGQNVTFRCDPISEHNRLYWYRQTLGQGPEFLTYFQNEAQLEKSRLLSDRFSAERPKGSFSTLEIQRTEQGDSAMYLCASSPDRNYGYTFGSGTRLTVV.

The chain recombines TRBV2 with TRBJ1-5, with 9 positions matching TRBD1. Trimming at V came to 6 bases and at J to 7 bases, leaving 13 bases not matched to a gene. The germline V gene has CDR1 SNHLY and CDR2 FYNNEI. This CDR3 is built from 16 residues. CDR3 amino acids: CASSGSGTGGRQPQHF. The CDR3 DNA is TGTGCCAGCAGCGGTAGCGGTACAGGGGGCAGGCAGCCCCAGCATTTT.

This clone was detected only once. In nucleotides, the CDR3 is TGCAGCGCCCTTACAGGACTCTATGGCTACACCTTC. Translated, it gives CSALTGLYGYTF. The chain uses TRBV29-1 and TRBJ1-2; TRBD1 is a possible D gene (5 bases). Germline CDR1 is SQVTM and CDR2 is ANQGSEA. This CDR3 comprises 12 residues. V was clipped by 7 bases and J by 4 bases, with 13 bases between them.

This sequence joins TRBV10-3 and TRBJ2-7; a possible D gene is TRBD2 (6 bases). Deletions cut 10 bases from V and 3 bases from J, with 19 bases between. The CDR3 loop spans 14 amino acids. Germline CDR1 reads ENHRY; CDR2 reads SYGVKD. The CDR3 DNA reads as TGTGCCAGCACCACGCGGGGACGGAGCTACGAGCAGTACTTC. This codes for CASTTRGRSYEQYF.

The chain combines TRBV10-2 with TRBJ2-1, with 7 bases identical to TRBD2. J gave up 7 bases and V 6 bases, and 0 bases lay outside the gene matches. Germline V gene lookup returns CDR1 WSHSY and CDR2 SAAADI. This CDR3 has 11 amino acids. CDR3 region: CASRGGNEQFF. The CDR3 DNA reads TGCGCCAGCAGGGGGGGGAATGAGCAGTTCTTC.

The chain couples TRBV2 to TRBJ1-5; D gene uncertain. This CDR3 region has 16 residues. Germline lookup yields CDR1 SNHLY and CDR2 FYNNEI. Trimming removed 3 bases at V and 2 bases at J, with 14 bases between. CDR3 sequence reads: CASSDKGGIGNQPQHF. CDR3 bases: TGTGCCAGCAGTGATAAGGGTGGAATAGGCAATCAGCCCCAGCATTTT. The full variable domain, with the rest looked up from reference TRBV2 and TRBJ1-5, is EPEVTQTPSHQVTQMGQEVILRCVPISNHLYFYWYRQILGQKVEFLVSFYNNEISEKSEIFDDQFSVERPDGSNFTLKIRSTKLEDSAMYFCASSDKGGIGNQPQHFGDGTRLSIL.

The V call is TRBV5-1, the J call TRBJ2-4; 8 bases are a match to TRBD2. Losses at the gene ends were 0 bases for V and 6 bases for J; bases not matched to a gene: 14. The CDR3 loop spans 18 amino acids. Germline V CDR1 and CDR2: SGHRS, YFSETQ. The CDR3 DNA sequence: TGCGCCAGCAGCTTGGCGGGACTAGTTCCCGCCGGATTAAACATTCAGTACTTC. Translated: CASSLAGLVPAGLNIQYF.

The chain carries TRBV19 and TRBJ1-5; D is uncertain. The CDR3 extends over 12 amino acids. The V gene's germline CDR1 is LNHDA and CDR2 SQIVND (reference sequence). Trimming took off 4 bases at V and 2 bases at J, with 3 bases between the two ends. The CDR3 sequence is CASSTRNQPQHF. The CDR3 DNA is TGTGCCAGTAGTACCCGCAATCAGCCCCAGCATTTT.

The chain links TRBV12-1 to TRBJ2-2; the D call in the table, TRBD1, was not verified against the DNA. TRBV12-1 is termed a pseudogene. This CDR3 is 18 amino acids long. The chain's CDR3 is CASSFGTAESGNTGELFF. The DNA for the CDR3 is TGTGCCAGCAGCTTCGGGACAGCAGAATCTGGGAACACCGGGGAGCTGTTTTTT.

The chain links TRBV7-9 to TRBJ1-4; D is undetermined. V was clipped by 5 bases and J by 8 bases, with 9 bases between them. CDR3 size: 12 residues. Germline CDR1 is SEHNR and CDR2 is FQNEAQ (reference sequence). The CDR3 loop is CASSHEREKLFF. The CDR3 DNA is TGTGCCAGCAGCCACGAAAGGGAAAAACTGTTTTTT.

The chain recombines TRBV7-2 with TRBJ2-5; D perhaps matches TRBD1 (5 bases). This CDR3 comprises 14 residues. Germline V gives CDR1 SGHTA, CDR2 FQGNSA. Trimming left V 5 bases short and J 0 bases short, with 10 bases between. This CDR3 is CASSVQGYQETQYF. The CDR3 coding sequence is TGTGCCAGCAGCGTCCAGGGTTACCAAGAGACCCAGTACTTC.

This sequence joins TRBV28 and TRBJ2-2; TRBD1 might be the D (5 bases). The V and J ends lost 11 bases and 1 base respectively, with 14 bases between them. The CDR3 runs to 14 residues. The germline CDR1 and CDR2 sequences are MDHEN and SYDVKM. CDR3 in DNA: TGTGCCTCCGTCGGGCAGGGGAACACCGGGGAGCTGTTTTTT. Its protein is CASVGQGNTGELFF.